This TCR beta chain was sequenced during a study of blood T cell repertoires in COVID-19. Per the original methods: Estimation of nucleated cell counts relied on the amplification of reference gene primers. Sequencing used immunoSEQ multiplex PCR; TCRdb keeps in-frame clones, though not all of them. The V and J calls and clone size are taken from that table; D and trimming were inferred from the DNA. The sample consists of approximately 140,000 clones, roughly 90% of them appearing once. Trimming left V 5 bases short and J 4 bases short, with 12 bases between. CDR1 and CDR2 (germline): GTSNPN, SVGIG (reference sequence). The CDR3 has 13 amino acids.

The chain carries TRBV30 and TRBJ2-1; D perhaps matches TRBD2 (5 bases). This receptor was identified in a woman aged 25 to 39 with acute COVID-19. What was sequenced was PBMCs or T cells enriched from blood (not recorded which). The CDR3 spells CAWRGRMYNEQFF. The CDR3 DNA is TGTGCCTGGCGAGGGCGGATGTACAATGAGCAGTTCTTC.